What follows describes a single T cell receptor (beta chain). These data come from a study of blood T cell repertoires in COVID-19. Some clones are missing from TCRdb's copy, which holds only in-frame ones; the method was immunoSEQ multiplex PCR. The profile shows under 350,000 clones, less than 85% of them singletons. Trimming cost V 1 base and J 3 bases; bases outside gene matches: 5. Per germline, CDR1 SEHNR and CDR2 FQNEAQ (reference sequence). This CDR3 has 16 residues. The sample taken for sequencing was peripheral blood. The receptor comes from a man in his 60s who had recovered from COVID-19. This chain links TRBV7-9 with TRBJ2-5, with 10 bases matching TRBD2. Here the CDR3 reads CASSLGSSGGEETQYF. The CDR3 DNA reads as TGTGCCAGCAGCTTAGGATCCAGCGGGGGGGAAGAGACCCAGTACTTC.